The clone carrying this T cell receptor (beta chain) has more than one count but fewer than ten. As yet, its antigen is unknown. TCR cDNA molecules each carried a unique molecular identifier. One entry per CDR3 protein results from TCRdb running MiXCR on the 5' RACE reads. This table holds under 30,000 distinct CDR3 sequences, roughly 4.8% found once. V shed 3 bases and J shed 4 bases, with 10 bases lying between them. The germline gives CDR1 LNHDA, CDR2 SQIVND (reference sequence). The CDR3 is 14 residues long. Sample time point: sample taken at primary tumor resection. The sequenced material consisted of unsorted whole RNA from tumor, nontumor lung or frozen PBMC. The 60 to 80 donors had untreated early-stage non-small cell lung cancer. The sample originates from a study of spatial heterogeneity in lung cancer. Looking at the study overall: Raw-read counts averaged over ten per unique TCR and UMI combination.

General observations from the study: Blood contained ubiquitous expanded tumor TCRs more at resection than at follow-up.

The source of this sequence is a male donor with early-stage non-small cell lung cancer. The sequenced sample was PBMCs, obtained at surgery. The V call is TRBV19, the J call TRBJ1-5; tentatively, D is TRBD1 (5 bases). The DNA of the CDR3 is TGTGCCAGTAGTATTGCGGGGGGAAATCAGCCCCAGCATTTT. Its translation is CASSIAGGNQPQHF.